This T cell receptor (beta chain) was retrieved from a study of OX40 agonist ivuxolimab in advanced cancers. The table came from immunoSEQ multiplex PCR; TCRdb's copy has only in-frame clones and leaves some out. The sample lists over 65,000 clones, 85% occurring once. General observations from the study: Expanded peripheral T-cell antigen specificity went undetermined.

J gave up 3 bases and V 2 bases, and 8 bases lay outside the gene matches. This CDR3 is 17 amino acids long. Germline V gene sequence: CDR1 SNHLY, CDR2 FYNNEI. With respect to this clone: Its antigen is currently unknown.

This material consisted of CD4+ or CD8+ T cells sorted from blood, taken in a trial of the OX40 agonist ivuxolimab. The clonotype was recovered from an adult with an advanced solid tumor such as melanoma, head and neck, liver or kidney cancer. The chain employs TRBV2 and TRBJ2-2, with 8 positions matching TRBD1. CDR3 sequence (DNA): TGTGCCAGCAGTGAATCCAGGGGGCGGGTCGACACCGGGGAGCTGTTTTTT. Protein product: CASSESRGRVDTGELFF.